This TCR beta chain was retrieved from a study of T cells in Graves' hyperthyroidism and ophthalmopathy. Germline CDR1 and CDR2: MDHEN and SYDVKM. CDR3 length: 12 amino acids. The V gene lost 7 bases and the J gene lost 8 bases, with 14 bases spanning the gap. This clonotype turned up a few times. Its antigen is not identified. Study-level points and caveats: Blood also carried most thyroid clonotypes expanded above 0.001. Model output signaled ophthalmopathy a median around 6.9 months ahead of onset.

Regions amplified from RNA transcripts were the TCR beta CDR3 regions. HTBI primers were the set used in a first-round RT-PCR of the TCR CDR3. Via MiXCR, TCRdb re-called the multiplex PCR reads, giving one row per CDR3 protein. Here the sample spans over 350,000 distinct CDR3 sequences, about 18% being singletons. Uncontrolled infection, other autoimmune disease, pregnancy and lactation each barred patients from inclusion. Material for sequencing was blood. The TCR comes from a man aged 18 to 29 with Graves' ophthalmopathy. The chain joins TRBV28 to TRBJ1-2, with D hard to call. CDR3: CASTGVFGGYTF. CDR3 DNA sequence: TGTGCCAGCACTGGGGTCTTCGGGGGCTACACCTTC.